This TCR beta chain derives from a study of T cells in Graves' hyperthyroidism and ophthalmopathy. Overall study results and limits: Blood held most thyroid clonotypes expanded above 0.001 frequency. Ophthalmopathy and stable hyperthyroidism were separated by a 13 V-J model.

TCR beta CDR3 sequences were amplified from RNA transcripts. During a first-round RT-PCR of the TCR CDR3, the HTBI primer set was used. TCRdb itself ran the multiplex PCR reads through MiXCR, one entry per CDR3 protein. The repertoire holds some 500,000 distinct CDR3 sequences, with roughly a quarter as singletons. Many counts were recorded for this clonotype. Its target is unknown. The length of the CDR3 is 15 residues. Losses at the gene ends were 2 bases for V and 7 bases for J; bases not matched to a gene: 2. Germline-derived CDR1 and CDR2 are MGHDK and SYGVNS. This chain connects TRBV25-1 to TRBJ2-2; the match to TRBD2 covers 12 bases. Input material: blood. The source of this sequence is a woman in her 30s with Graves' ophthalmopathy. CDR3 coding DNA: TGTGCCAGCAGTGAAGGACTAGCGGGGATCGGGGAGCTGTTTTTT. It codes for CASSEGLAGIGELFF.